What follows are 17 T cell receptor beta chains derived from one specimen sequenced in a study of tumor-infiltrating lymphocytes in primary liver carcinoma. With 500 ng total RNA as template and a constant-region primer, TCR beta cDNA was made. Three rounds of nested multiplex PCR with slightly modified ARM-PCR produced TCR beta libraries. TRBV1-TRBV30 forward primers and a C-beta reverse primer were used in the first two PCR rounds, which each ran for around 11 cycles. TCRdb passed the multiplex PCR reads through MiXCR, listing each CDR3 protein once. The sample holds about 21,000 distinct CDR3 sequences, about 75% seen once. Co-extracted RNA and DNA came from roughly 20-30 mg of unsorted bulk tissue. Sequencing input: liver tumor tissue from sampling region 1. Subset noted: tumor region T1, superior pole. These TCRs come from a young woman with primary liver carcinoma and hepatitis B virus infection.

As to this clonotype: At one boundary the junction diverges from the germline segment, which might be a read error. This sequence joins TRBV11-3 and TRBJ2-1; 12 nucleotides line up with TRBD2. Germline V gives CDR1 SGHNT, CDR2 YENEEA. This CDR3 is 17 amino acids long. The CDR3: CASSLGLLAGGYSEQFF. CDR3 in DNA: TGTGCCAGCAGTTTAGGCCTACTAGCGGGAGGCTACAGTGAGCAGTTTTTC. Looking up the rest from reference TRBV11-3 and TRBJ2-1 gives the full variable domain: EAGVVQSPRYKIIEKKQPVAFWCNPISGHNTLYWYLQNLGQGPELLIRYENEEAVDDSQLPKDRFSAERLKGVDSTLKIQPAELGDSAVYLCASSLGLLAGGYSEQFFGPGTRLTVL.

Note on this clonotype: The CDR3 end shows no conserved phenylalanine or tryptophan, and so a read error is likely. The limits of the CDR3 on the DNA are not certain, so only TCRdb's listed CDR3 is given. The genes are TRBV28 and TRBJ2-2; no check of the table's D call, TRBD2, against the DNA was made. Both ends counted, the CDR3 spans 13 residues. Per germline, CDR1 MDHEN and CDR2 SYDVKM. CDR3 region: CASSLSGGGEPFL.

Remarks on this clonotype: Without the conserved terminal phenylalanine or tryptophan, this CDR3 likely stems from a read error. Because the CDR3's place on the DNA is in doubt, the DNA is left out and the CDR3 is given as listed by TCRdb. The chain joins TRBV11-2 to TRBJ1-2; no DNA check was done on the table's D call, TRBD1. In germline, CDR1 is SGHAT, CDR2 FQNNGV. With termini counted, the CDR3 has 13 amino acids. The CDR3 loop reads CASTQGGGGGHTL.

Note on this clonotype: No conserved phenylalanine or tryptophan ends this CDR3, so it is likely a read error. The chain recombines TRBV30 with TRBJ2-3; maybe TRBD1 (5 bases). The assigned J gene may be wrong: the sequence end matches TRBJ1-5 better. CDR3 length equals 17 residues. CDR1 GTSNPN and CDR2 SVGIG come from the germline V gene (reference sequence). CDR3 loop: CACRRPGDPGSTDTQHS. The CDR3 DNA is TGTGCGTGTCGGCGGCCGGGGGACCCCGGAAGCACAGATACGCAGCATTCT.

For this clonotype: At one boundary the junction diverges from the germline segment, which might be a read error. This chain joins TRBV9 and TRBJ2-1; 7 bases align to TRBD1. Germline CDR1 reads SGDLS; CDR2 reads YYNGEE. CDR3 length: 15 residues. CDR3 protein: CASGVGGSPYNEKFF. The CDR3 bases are TGTGCCAGCGGCGTAGGGGGCTCCCCCTACAATGAGAAGTTCTTC.

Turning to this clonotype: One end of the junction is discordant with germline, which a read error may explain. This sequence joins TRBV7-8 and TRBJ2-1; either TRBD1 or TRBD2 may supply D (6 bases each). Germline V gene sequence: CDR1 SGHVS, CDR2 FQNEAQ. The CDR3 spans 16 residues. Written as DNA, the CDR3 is TGTGCCAGTAGCTTAGGCCGGGGCAGGGGACTGAATGAGCAGTTCTTC. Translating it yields CASSLGRGRGLNEQFF.

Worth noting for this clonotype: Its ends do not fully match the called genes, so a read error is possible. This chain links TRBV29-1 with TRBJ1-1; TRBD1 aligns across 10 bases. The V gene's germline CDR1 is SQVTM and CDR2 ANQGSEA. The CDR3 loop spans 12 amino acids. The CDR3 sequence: CSDETGGTETFF. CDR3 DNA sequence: TGCAGCGACGAGACAGGGGGCACTGAAACTTTCTTT.

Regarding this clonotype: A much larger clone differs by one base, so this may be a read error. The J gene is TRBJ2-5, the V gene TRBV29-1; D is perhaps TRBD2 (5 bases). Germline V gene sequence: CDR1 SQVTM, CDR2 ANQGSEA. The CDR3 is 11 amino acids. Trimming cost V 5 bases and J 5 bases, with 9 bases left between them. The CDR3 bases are TGCAGCGTTAGGAGGTGGGAGACCCAGTACTTC. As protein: CSVRRWETQYF.

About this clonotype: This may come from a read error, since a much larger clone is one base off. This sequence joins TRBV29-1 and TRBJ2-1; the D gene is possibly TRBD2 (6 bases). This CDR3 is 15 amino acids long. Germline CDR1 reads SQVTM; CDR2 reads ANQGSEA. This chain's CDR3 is CSVHSGLRNYNEQIF. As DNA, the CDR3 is TGCAGCGTACATTCCGGACTACGCAACTACAATGAGCAGATCTTC.

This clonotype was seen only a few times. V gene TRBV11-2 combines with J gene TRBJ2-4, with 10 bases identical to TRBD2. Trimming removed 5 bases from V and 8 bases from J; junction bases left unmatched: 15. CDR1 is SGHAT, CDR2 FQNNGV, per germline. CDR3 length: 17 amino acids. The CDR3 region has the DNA TGTGCCAGCAGCCCAGGCAGGCTACTAAGCGGGAGGGACATTCAGTACTTC. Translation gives CASSPGRLLSGRDIQYF.

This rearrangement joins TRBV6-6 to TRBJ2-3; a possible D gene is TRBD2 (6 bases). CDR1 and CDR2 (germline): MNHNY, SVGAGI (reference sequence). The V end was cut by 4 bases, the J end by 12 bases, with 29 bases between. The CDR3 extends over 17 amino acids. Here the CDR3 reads CASSSTLYRGGQLGQYF. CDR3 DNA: TGTGCCAGCAGTTCCACCTTATACCGGGGAGGCCAGCTAGGTCAGTATTTT.

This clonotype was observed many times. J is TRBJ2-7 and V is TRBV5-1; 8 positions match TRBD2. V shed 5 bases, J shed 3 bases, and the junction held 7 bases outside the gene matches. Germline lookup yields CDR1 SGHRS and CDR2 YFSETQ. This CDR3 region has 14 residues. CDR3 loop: CASRLAGTLYEQYF. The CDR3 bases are TGCGCCAGCAGGTTAGCGGGGACCCTCTACGAGCAGTACTTC. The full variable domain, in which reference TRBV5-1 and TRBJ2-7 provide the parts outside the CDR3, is KAGVTQTPRYLIKTRGQQVTLSCSPISGHRSVSWYQQTPGQGLQFLFEYFSETQRNKGNFPGRFSGRQFSNSRSEMNVSTLELGDSALYLCASRLAGTLYEQYFGPGTRLTVT.

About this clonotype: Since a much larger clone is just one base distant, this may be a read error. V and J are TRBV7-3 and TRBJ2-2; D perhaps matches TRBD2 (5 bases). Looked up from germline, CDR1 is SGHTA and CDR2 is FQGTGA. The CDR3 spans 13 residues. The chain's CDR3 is CASSLIGPGELLF. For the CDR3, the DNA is TGTGCCAGCAGCTTAATAGGTCCCGGGGAGCTGTTATTT.

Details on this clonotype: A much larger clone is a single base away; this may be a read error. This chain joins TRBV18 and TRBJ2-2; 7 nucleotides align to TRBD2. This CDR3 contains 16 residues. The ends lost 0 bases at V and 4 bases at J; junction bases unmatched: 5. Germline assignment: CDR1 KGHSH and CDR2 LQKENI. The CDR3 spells CASSPPAGARTGELFF. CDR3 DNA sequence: TGTGCCAGCTCACCACCGGCGGGAGCTCGCACCGGGGAGCTGTTTTTT.

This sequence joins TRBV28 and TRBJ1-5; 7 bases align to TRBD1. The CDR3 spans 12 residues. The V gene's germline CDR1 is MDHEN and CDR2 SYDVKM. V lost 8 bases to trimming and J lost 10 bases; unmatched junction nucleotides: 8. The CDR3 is CASGSGGRPQHF. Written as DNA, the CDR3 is TGTGCCAGCGGGTCAGGGGGACGACCCCAGCATTTT.

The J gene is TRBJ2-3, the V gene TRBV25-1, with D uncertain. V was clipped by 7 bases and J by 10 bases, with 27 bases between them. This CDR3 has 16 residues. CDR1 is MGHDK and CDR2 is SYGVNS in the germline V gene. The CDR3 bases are TGTGCCAGCAATGCCCCGGAACAGAGTGGTGGAGTTGCGCAGTATTTT. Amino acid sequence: CASNAPEQSGGVAQYF.

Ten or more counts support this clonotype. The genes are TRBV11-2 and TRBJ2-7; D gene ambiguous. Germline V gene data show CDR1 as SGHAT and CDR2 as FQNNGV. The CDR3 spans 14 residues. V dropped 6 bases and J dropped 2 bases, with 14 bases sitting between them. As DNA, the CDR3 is TGTGCCAGCAGTTTAACGGACGCTGCCTACGAGCAGTACTTC. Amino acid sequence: CASSLTDAAYEQYF.